This TCR beta chain was sequenced in a study of blood T cell repertoires in COVID-19. Background on the study: Samples of COVID-19 (acute and convalescent) were obtained from the United States, Italy and Spain.

A note on this clone: Other DNA sequences in this specimen translate into the identical CDR3.

In germline, CDR1 is MGHRA, CDR2 YSYEKL. The trim removed 1 base at V and 4 bases at J, leaving 6 bases unmatched. CDR3 length: 15 amino acids. Original methodology: Researchers report that nucleated cell counts were estimated from reference gene primer amplification. Method: immunoSEQ multiplex PCR; TCRdb's copy keeps in-frame clones and lacks some. D and trimming come from the DNA, and the V and J calls and clone size come from that table. Among under 200,000 clones, 65% to 80% were seen once, and the ten largest hold about 7.8%. V is TRBV4-1 and J is TRBJ2-7; 8 bases map to TRBD1. This TCR came from a man in his 60s with acute or convalescent COVID-19. The sample comprised peripheral blood. CDR3 bases: TGCGCCAGCAGCCAAGGCCAGGGGGCTGGGTACGAGCAGTACTTC. This codes for CASSQGQGAGYEQYF.